The text below deals with one T cell receptor beta chain. Its antigen is not known. TCRdb reprocessed the 5' RACE reads with MiXCR, giving one entry per CDR3 protein. The profile shows about 180,000 distinct CDR3 sequences, around 16% of them singletons. V was shortened by 5 bases and J by 2 bases, with 7 bases between the two germline ends. The CDR3 loop spans 11 amino acids. The germline gives CDR1 DFQATT, CDR2 SNEGSKA (reference sequence). The entry originates in a study of T-cell memory formation after mild COVID-19. Study-level information: Each donor largely had its own TCR clusters.

Findings of the study overall: Shrinking CD4+ clones were chiefly CM and EM; CD8+ ones were chiefly EMRA.

The rearrangement uses TRBV20-1 and TRBJ2-7; D gene uncertain. The clonotype was recovered from an adult woman who had mild COVID-19 (a few samples of this study predate the infection). Cell type and time point are not known. Input material: PBMCs or a T cell subset sorted from them (not recorded which). This CDR3 is CSAGLAYEQYF. The DNA of the CDR3 is TGCAGTGCTGGGTTAGCCTACGAGCAGTACTTC.